The clone carrying this TCR beta chain was recorded a few times. This specimen comes from a study of T cell changes during pregnancy in multiple sclerosis. The CDR3 length is 15 residues. Germline V gives CDR1 SGDLS, CDR2 YYNGEE. V lost 7 bases and J lost 4, with 20 bases in between. Using immunoSEQ multiplex PCR, the repertoire was profiled, and TCRdb retains in-frame clones only, with some absent. The table shows 39,000 or so clones, with 90% occurring only once. The sequences come from CD8+ T cells from peripheral blood mononuclear cells, collected in the first trimester of pregnancy. The TCR sequence derives from a female donor with multiple sclerosis, enrolled in a pregnancy study. The chain joins TRBV9 to TRBJ1-2; possibly TRBD1 for D (6 bases). DNA for the CDR3: TGTGCCAGCGGAGGAGCTGGGGGCCTGGGCTATGGCTACACCTTC. It translates to CASGGAGGLGYGYTF.